The source of this TCR beta chain is a study of cytomegalovirus exposure and HLA in healthy donors. In germline, CDR1 is SGHTA, CDR2 FQGNSA. Trimming at V came to 2 bases and at J to 7 bases, leaving 10 bases not matched to a gene. CDR3 length: 15 amino acids. The PCR ran on 60 Vbeta and 13 Jbeta primers. Only in-frame clones appear in the TCRdb table, and some are missing; sequencing was by immunoSEQ multiplex PCR. Of around 150,000 clones listed, 73% are singletons. J is TRBJ2-7 and V is TRBV7-2, with 8 bases aligning to TRBD2. Source material: PBMCs. The sequence was collected from a human donor in good health. The CDR3 nucleotides read TGTGCCAGCAGCTTACCCCCAGCGGGAGTTCGTGAGCAGTACTTC. It yields the protein CASSLPPAGVREQYF.